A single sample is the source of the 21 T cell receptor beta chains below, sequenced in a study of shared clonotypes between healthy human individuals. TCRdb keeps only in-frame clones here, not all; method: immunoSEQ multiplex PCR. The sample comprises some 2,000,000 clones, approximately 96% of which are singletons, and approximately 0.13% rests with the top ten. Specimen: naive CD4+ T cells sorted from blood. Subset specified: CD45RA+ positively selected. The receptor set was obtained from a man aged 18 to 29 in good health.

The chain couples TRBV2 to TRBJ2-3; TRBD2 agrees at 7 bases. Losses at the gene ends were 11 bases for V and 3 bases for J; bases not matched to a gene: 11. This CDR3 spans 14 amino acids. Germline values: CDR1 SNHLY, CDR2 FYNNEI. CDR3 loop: CAGGDVPKTDTQYF. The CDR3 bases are TGTGCCGGGGGGGACGTACCCAAGACAGATACGCAGTATTTT.

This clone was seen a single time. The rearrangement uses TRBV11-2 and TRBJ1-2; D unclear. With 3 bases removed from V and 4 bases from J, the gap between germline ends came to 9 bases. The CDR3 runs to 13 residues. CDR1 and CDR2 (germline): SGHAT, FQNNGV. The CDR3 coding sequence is TGTGCCAGCAGCTTTTCGAAAACCTATGGCTACACCTTC. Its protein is CASSFSKTYGYTF.

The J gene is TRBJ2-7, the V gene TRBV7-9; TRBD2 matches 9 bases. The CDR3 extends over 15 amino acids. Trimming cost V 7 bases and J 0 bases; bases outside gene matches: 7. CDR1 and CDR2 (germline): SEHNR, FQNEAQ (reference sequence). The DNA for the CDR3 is TGTGCCAGCACTCTTCCTAGCGGGAACTCCTACGAGCAGTACTTC. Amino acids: CASTLPSGNSYEQYF.

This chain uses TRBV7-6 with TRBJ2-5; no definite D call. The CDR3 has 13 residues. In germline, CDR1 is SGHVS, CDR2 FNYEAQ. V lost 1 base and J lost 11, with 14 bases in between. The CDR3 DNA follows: TGTGCCAGCAGCTTAGAACGTGGTTTGGAGCAGTACTTC. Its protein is CASSLERGLEQYF.

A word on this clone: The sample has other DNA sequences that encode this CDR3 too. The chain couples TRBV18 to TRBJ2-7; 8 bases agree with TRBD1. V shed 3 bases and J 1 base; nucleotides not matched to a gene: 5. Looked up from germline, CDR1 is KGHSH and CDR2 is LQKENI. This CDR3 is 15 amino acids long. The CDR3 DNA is TGTGCCAGCTCACCCGGGACAGGAGGGTCCTACGAGCAGTACTTC. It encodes CASSPGTGGSYEQYF.

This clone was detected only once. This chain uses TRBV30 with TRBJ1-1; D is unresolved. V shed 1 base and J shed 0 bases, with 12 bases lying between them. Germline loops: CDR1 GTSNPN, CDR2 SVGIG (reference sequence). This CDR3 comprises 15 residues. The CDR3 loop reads CAWSAVGILNTEAFF. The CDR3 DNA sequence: TGTGCCTGGAGTGCCGTCGGCATATTGAACACTGAAGCTTTCTTT. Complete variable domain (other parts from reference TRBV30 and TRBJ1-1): SQTIHQWPATLVQPVGSPLSLECTVEGTSNPNLYWYRQAAGRGLQLLFYSVGIGQISSEVPQNLSASRPQDRQFILSSKKLLLSDSGFYLCAWSAVGILNTEAFFGQGTRLTVV.

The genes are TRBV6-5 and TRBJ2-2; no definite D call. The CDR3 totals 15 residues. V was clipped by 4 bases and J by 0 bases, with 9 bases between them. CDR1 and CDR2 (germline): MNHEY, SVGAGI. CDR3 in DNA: TGTGCCAGCAGTTCTGACACAACGAACACCGGGGAGCTGTTTTTT. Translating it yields CASSSDTTNTGELFF.

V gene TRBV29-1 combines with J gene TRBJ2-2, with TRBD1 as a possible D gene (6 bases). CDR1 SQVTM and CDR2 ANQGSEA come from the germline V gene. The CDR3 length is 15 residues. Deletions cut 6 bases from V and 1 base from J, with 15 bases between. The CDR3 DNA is TGCAGCGTCTCTACGTGGGGACAGAACACCGGGGAGCTGTTTTTT. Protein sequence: CSVSTWGQNTGELFF.

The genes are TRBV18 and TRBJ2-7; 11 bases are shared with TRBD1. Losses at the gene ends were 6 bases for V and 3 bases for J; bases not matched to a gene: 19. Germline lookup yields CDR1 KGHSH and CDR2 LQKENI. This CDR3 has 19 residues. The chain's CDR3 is CASSHQSGAAGTGGYEQYF. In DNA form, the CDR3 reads TGTGCCAGCTCTCACCAGTCTGGGGCCGCCGGGACAGGGGGCTACGAGCAGTACTTC.

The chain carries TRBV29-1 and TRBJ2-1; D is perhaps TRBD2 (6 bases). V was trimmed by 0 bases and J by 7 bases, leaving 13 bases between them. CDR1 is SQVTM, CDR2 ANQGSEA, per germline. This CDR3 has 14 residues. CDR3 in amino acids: CSVEDERVLNEQFF. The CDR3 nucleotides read TGCAGCGTTGAAGATGAGCGGGTCCTTAATGAGCAGTTCTTC.

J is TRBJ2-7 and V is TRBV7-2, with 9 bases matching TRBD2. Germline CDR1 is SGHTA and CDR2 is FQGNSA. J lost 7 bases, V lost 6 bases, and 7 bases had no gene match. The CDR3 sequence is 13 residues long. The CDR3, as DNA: TGTGCCAGCAGACCCGCGGGGGGGGTAGAGCAGTACTTC. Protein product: CASRPAGGVEQYF. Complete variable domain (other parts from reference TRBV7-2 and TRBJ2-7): GAGVSQSPSNKVTEKGKDVELRCDPISGHTALYWYRQSLGQGLEFLIYFQGNSAPDKSGLPSDRFSAERTGGSVSTLTIQRTQQEDSAVYLCASRPAGGVEQYFGPGTRLTVT.

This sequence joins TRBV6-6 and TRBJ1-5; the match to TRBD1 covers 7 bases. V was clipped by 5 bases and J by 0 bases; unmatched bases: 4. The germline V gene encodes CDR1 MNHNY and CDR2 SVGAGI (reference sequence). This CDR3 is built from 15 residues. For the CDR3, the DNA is TGTGCCAGCAGTCAGGGGGGAATTAGCAATCAGCCCCAGCATTTT. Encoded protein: CASSQGGISNQPQHF.

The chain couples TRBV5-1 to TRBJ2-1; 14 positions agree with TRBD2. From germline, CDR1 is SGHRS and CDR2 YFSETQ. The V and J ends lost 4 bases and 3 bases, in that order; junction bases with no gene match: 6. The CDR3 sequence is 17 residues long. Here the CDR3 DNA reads TGCGCCAGCAGCGTGACTAGCGGGAGGGCCGGCTACAATGAGCAGTTCTTC. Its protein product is CASSVTSGRAGYNEQFF.

In DNA, the CDR3 is TGCGCCAGCAGTCAGCGGGAGTTGGGGATCTACGAGCAGTACTTC. It encodes CASSQRELGIYEQYF. The V and J genes are TRBV5-1 and TRBJ2-7; 8 bases line up with TRBD2. Looked up from germline, CDR1 is SGHRS and CDR2 is YFSETQ. V was pared by 5 bases and J by 3 bases, with 10 bases of the junction left unmatched. The CDR3 sequence is 15 residues long.

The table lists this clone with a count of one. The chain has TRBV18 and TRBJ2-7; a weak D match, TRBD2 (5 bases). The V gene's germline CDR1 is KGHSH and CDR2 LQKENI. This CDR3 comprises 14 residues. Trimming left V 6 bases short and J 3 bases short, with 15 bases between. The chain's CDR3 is CASSPPDGLYEQYF. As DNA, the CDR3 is TGTGCCAGCTCCCCCCCCGATGGACTCTACGAGCAGTACTTC. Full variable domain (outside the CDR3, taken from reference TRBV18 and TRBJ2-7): NAGVMQNPRHLVRRRGQEARLRCSPMKGHSHVYWYRQLPEEGLKFMVYLQKENIIDESGMPKERFSAEFPKEGPSILRIQQVVRGDSAAYFCASSPPDGLYEQYFGPGTRLTVT.

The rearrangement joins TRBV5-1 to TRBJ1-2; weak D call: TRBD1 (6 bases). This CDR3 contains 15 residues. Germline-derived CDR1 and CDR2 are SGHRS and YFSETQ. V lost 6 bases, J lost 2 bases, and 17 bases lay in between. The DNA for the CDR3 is TGCGCCAGCACAGAACAACAGGGTGGGAACTATGGCTACACCTTC. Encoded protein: CASTEQQGGNYGYTF.

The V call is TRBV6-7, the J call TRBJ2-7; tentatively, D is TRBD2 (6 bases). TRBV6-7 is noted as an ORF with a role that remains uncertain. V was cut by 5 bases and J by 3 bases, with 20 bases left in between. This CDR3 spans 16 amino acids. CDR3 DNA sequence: TGTGCCAGCAGTAACCGGGACTTAGGGCAGAGCTACGAGCAGTACTTC. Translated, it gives CASSNRDLGQSYEQYF.

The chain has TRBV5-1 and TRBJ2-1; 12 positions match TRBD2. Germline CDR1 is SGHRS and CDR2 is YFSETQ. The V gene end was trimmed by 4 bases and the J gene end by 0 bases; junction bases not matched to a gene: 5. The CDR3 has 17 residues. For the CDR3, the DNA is TGCGCCAGCAGCGTTGGGGGACTAGCGGGCTCCTACAATGAGCAGTTCTTC. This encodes CASSVGGLAGSYNEQFF.

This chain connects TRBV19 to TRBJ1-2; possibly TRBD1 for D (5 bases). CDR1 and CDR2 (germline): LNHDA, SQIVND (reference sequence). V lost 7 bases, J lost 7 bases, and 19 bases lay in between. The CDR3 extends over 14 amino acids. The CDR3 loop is CASIDVGREVGYTF. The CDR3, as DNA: TGTGCCAGTATCGATGTCGGCAGGGAGGTTGGCTACACCTTC.

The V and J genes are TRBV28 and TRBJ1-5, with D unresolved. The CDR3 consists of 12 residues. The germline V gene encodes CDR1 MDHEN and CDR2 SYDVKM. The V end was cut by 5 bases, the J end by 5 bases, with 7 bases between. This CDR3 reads CASSVPHQPQHF. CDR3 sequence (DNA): TGTGCCAGCAGTGTCCCCCATCAGCCCCAGCATTTT.

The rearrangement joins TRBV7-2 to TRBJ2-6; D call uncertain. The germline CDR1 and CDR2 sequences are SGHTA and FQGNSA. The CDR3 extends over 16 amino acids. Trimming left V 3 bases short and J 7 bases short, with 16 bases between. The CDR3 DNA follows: TGTGCCAGCAGCTTCCTACTCCCGACAAGAGCCAACGTCCTGACTTTC. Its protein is CASSFLLPTRANVLTF.